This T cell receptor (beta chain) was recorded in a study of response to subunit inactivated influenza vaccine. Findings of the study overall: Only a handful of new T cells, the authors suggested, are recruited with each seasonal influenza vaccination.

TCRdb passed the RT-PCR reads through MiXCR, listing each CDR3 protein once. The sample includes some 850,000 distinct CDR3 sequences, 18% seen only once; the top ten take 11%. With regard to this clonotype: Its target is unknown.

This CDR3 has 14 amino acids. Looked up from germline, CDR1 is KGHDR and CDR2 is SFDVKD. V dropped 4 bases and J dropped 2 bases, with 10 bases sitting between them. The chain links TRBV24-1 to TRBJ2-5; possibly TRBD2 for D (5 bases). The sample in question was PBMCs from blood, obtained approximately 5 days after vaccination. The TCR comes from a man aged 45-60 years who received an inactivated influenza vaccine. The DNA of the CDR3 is TGTGCCACCAGTGAGGCTAGCAGACAAGAGACCCAGTACTTC. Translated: CATSEASRQETQYF.